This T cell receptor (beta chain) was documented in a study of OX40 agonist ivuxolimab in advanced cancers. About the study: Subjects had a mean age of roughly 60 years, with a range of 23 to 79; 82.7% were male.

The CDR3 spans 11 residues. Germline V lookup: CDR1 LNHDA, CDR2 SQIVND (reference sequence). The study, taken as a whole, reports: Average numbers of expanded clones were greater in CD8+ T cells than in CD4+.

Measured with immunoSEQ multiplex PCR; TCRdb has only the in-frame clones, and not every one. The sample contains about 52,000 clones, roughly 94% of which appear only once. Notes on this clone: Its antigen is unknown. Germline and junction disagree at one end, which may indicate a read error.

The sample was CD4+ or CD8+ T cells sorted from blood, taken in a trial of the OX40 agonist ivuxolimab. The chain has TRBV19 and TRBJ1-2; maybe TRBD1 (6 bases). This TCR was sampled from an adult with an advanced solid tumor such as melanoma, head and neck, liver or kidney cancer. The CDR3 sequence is CASSQGHASFF. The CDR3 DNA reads TGTGCCAGTAGCCAGGGACACGCTTCCTTCTTC. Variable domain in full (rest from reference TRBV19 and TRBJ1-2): DGGITQSPKYLFRKEGQNVTLSCEQNLNHDAMYWYRQDPGQGLRLIYYSQIVNDFQKGDIAEGYSVSREKKESFPLTVTSAQKNPTAFYLCASSQGHASFFGSGTRLTVV.